Following are 30 T cell receptor beta chains from one sample sequenced in a study of blood T cell repertoires in COVID-19. Data came from immunoSEQ multiplex PCR; TCRdb stores just in-frame clones and leaves some out. The data show under 200,000 clones, around 84% seen once. The sequenced material came from peripheral blood. The receptors derive from a woman in her sixties or seventies with COVID-19, enrolled during active disease.

This clone was detected only once. The V and J genes are TRBV11-2 and TRBJ1-1, with 7 bases identical to TRBD1. The germline V gene has CDR1 SGHAT and CDR2 FQNNGV. V was pared by 1 base and J by 10 bases, with 0 bases of the junction left unmatched. The CDR3 runs to 11 residues. DNA for the CDR3: TGTGCCAGCAGCTTAGGGGACAGAGCTTTCTTT. Its translation: CASSLGDRAFF.

The chain is built from TRBV4-1 and TRBJ2-2; 7 nucleotides align to TRBD2. The germline V gene has CDR1 MGHRA and CDR2 YSYEKL. J gave up 1 base and V 0 bases, and 8 bases lay outside the gene matches. The CDR3 sequence is 18 residues long. The CDR3 is CASSQDRPGGMNTGELFF. DNA for the CDR3: TGCGCCAGCAGCCAAGATAGGCCGGGAGGAATGAACACCGGGGAGCTGTTTTTT.

The J gene is TRBJ1-1, the V gene TRBV7-9, with TRBD1 matching 7 bases. The CDR3 is 14 amino acids. The J segment lost 1 base and the V segment lost 7 bases, leaving 6 bases of the junction unmatched. The germline V gene encodes CDR1 SEHNR and CDR2 FQNEAQ (reference sequence). CDR3 amino acids: CASTRTGGNTEAFF. The CDR3 DNA is TGTGCCAGCACTCGGACAGGAGGGAACACTGAAGCTTTCTTT.

The rearrangement links TRBV19 to TRBJ2-4; the match to TRBD2 covers 11 bases. The CDR3 spans 19 residues. The junction had 10 bases not matched to a gene; V was cut back by 3 bases and J by 0 bases. CDR1 and CDR2 from the germline V gene are LNHDA and SQIVND (reference sequence). The CDR3 DNA is TGTGCCAGTAGTATCGTAGGTAGCGGGGGGGTATTAGCCAAAAACATTCAGTACTTC. Amino acid sequence: CASSIVGSGGVLAKNIQYF.

This chain links TRBV2 with TRBJ1-2, with D maybe TRBD1 (6 bases). The CDR3 length is 16 residues. Germline V gives CDR1 SNHLY, CDR2 FYNNEI. V was shortened by 5 bases and J by 3 bases, with 19 bases between the two germline ends. The CDR3 region is CASSKKRDRNYYGYTF. For the CDR3, the DNA is TGTGCCAGCAGTAAAAAACGCGACAGGAATTACTATGGCTACACCTTC.

The chain employs TRBV4-1 and TRBJ1-2; 12 nucleotides align to TRBD1. V dropped 2 bases and J dropped 3; count of bases not matched to a gene: 13. The CDR3 totals 19 residues. From germline, CDR1 is MGHRA and CDR2 YSYEKL. The CDR3 here is CASSQKLGTGGRVHYGYTF. DNA of the CDR3: TGCGCCAGCAGCCAAAAGCTCGGGACAGGGGGCAGGGTGCACTATGGCTACACCTTC.

This rearrangement joins TRBV2 to TRBJ2-2; no reliable D call. CDR3 length: 16 amino acids. The germline V and J ends were trimmed by 1 base and 4 bases, with 13 bases remaining between them. CDR1 and CDR2 (germline): SNHLY, FYNNEI. The chain's CDR3 is CASSEDPERRTGELFF. CDR3 in DNA: TGTGCCAGCAGTGAAGACCCGGAGCGTCGCACCGGGGAGCTGTTTTTT.

The chain has TRBV5-4 and TRBJ1-2; D gene unclear. CDR3 length: 14 amino acids. CDR1 and CDR2 from the germline V gene are SGHNT and YYREEE (reference sequence). Between the trimmed V and J ends, which lost 5 bases and 1 base, there was a span of 12 bases. CDR3 sequence reads: CASRASDFNYGYTF. The CDR3 coding sequence is TGTGCCAGCAGGGCGTCCGACTTTAACTATGGCTACACCTTC.

This clone was seen a few times. The CDR3 reads CARSRQNTGELFF. Here the CDR3 DNA reads TGTGCCAGGAGCCGACAGAACACCGGGGAGCTGTTTTTT. The rearrangement joins TRBV12-3 or TRBV12-4 to TRBJ2-2; D unclear. CDR3 length equals 13 residues. Deletions cut 9 bases from V and 1 base from J, with 9 bases between.

This sequence joins TRBV15 and TRBJ1-1, with D uncertain. V was clipped by 0 bases and J by 0 bases, with 11 bases between them. CDR1 and CDR2 (germline): LNHNV, YYDKDF (reference sequence). The CDR3 is 16 amino acids. CDR3 residues: CATSRDRAIMNTEAFF. Here the CDR3 DNA reads TGTGCCACCAGCAGAGATCGTGCTATAATGAACACTGAAGCTTTCTTT.

This clone occurred a few times. The rearrangement links TRBV12-5 to TRBJ2-1, with 13 bases fitting TRBD2. The J segment lost 1 base and the V segment lost 0 bases, leaving 12 bases of the junction unmatched. Per germline, CDR1 LGHNT and CDR2 FRNRAP. CDR3 length: 21 amino acids. The CDR3 region is CASGLVNRGWTSGSSYNEQFF. In nucleotides, the CDR3 is TGTGCTAGTGGTTTGGTAAATCGGGGTTGGACTAGCGGGAGTTCCTACAATGAGCAGTTCTTC.

The CDR3 protein is CASSLRQGPSYEQYF. In DNA, the CDR3 is TGTGCCAGCAGCTTAAGACAGGGCCCCTCCTACGAGCAGTACTTC. This chain uses TRBV7-9 with TRBJ2-7; 7 bases are shared with TRBD1. The CDR3 contains 15 residues. V gave up 2 bases and J gave up 0 bases; unmatched junction bases: 4. CDR1 and CDR2 (germline): SEHNR, FQNEAQ (reference sequence).

This chain joins TRBV29-1 and TRBJ1-2; possibly TRBD1 for D (6 bases). Germline V lookup: CDR1 SQVTM, CDR2 ANQGSEA. The CDR3 is 12 residues long. Trimming removed 7 bases from V and 4 bases from J, with 13 bases in between. CDR3 DNA sequence: TGCAGCGGCAGCGGGGGGCCCTATGGCTACACCTTC. Amino acid sequence: CSGSGGPYGYTF.

The gene calls are TRBV14 and TRBJ1-5; D perhaps matches TRBD1 (5 bases). V shed 3 bases and J shed 9 bases, with 21 bases lying between them. CDR3 length: 16 amino acids. Germline values: CDR1 SGHDN, CDR2 FVKESK. DNA of the CDR3: TGTGCCAGCAGCCACTGGGCAGGGTGGCTCATCAGGCCCCAGCATTTT. It specifies CASSHWAGWLIRPQHF.

The V call is TRBV5-1, the J call TRBJ1-4, with D hard to call. CDR3 size: 16 residues. Trimming stripped 4 bases from V and 8 bases from J, with 21 bases between. Germline V CDR1 and CDR2: SGHRS, YFSETQ. The CDR3 protein is CASSATSTLSGEKLFF. Written as DNA, the CDR3 is TGCGCCAGCAGCGCAACGAGTACTTTGTCGGGGGAAAAACTGTTTTTT.

This sequence joins TRBV2 and TRBJ2-7; 9 bases match TRBD1. The CDR3 has 14 amino acids. Germline assignment: CDR1 SNHLY and CDR2 FYNNEI. V trimming: 7 bases; J trimming: 4 bases; junction bases outside the gene matches: 8. CDR3 region: CASIKPDRGYEQYF. CDR3 nucleotides: TGTGCCAGCATCAAACCGGACAGGGGATACGAGCAGTACTTC.

The J gene is TRBJ2-5, the V gene TRBV19; TRBD1 agrees at 8 bases. The ends lost 3 bases at V and 5 bases at J; junction bases unmatched: 5. CDR1 and CDR2 from the germline V gene are LNHDA and SQIVND (reference sequence). The CDR3 contains 14 residues. The DNA of the CDR3 is TGTGCCAGTAGTATTCTGGACAGGGTCGAGACCCAGTACTTC. Protein: CASSILDRVETQYF.

The rearrangement links TRBV10-3 to TRBJ2-3; 8 positions agree with TRBD2. Germline CDR1 and CDR2: ENHRY and SYGVKD. This CDR3 is 13 amino acids long. The CDR3 coding sequence is TGTGCAACCGGGGGGGGCGATGCGGATACGCAGTATTTT. This codes for CATGGGDADTQYF.

The chain joins TRBV6-5 to TRBJ2-3; 8 bases map to TRBD2. Germline CDR1 MNHEY, CDR2 SVGAGI. This CDR3 is built from 14 residues. The trim removed 4 bases at V and 2 bases at J, leaving 2 bases unmatched. The CDR3 reads CASSWREATDTQYF. CDR3 bases: TGTGCCAGCAGTTGGCGGGAGGCCACAGATACGCAGTATTTT.

Remarks on this clone: The sample has other DNA sequences that encode this CDR3 too. The V gene is TRBV7-6, the J gene TRBJ1-4, with TRBD1 identical over 11 bases. Germline V gene lookup returns CDR1 SGHVS and CDR2 FNYEAQ. The CDR3 covers 14 residues. J gave up 8 bases and V 3 bases, and 2 bases lay outside the gene matches. This chain's CDR3 is CASSLGTGGEKLFF. The CDR3 DNA reads TGTGCCAGCAGCTTGGGGACAGGGGGAGAAAAACTGTTTTTT.

The chain is built from TRBV18 and TRBJ2-1; 8 bases map to TRBD1. The V gene's germline CDR1 is KGHSH and CDR2 LQKENI. The CDR3 has 14 amino acids. The V gene end was trimmed by 3 bases and the J gene end by 9 bases; junction bases not matched to a gene: 7. CDR3 sequence reads: CASSPGQGNGEQFF. The CDR3, as DNA: TGTGCCAGCTCACCTGGACAGGGTAATGGTGAGCAGTTCTTC. Variable domain in full (rest from reference TRBV18 and TRBJ2-1): NAGVMQNPRHLVRRRGQEARLRCSPMKGHSHVYWYRQLPEEGLKFMVYLQKENIIDESGMPKERFSAEFPKEGPSILRIQQVVRGDSAAYFCASSPGQGNGEQFFGPGTRLTVL.

The chain combines TRBV2 with TRBJ1-6; weak D call: TRBD1 (6 bases). The germline gives CDR1 SNHLY, CDR2 FYNNEI. V was pared by 6 bases and J by 5 bases, with 17 bases between. The CDR3 has 16 residues. Here the CDR3 reads CASRRDTLGDNSPLHF. The CDR3 DNA reads as TGTGCCAGCAGGAGGGACACCTTAGGGGATAATTCACCCCTCCACTTT.

The count of this clone is one. The rearrangement uses TRBV9 and TRBJ1-1, with 8 bases that match TRBD1. Per the germline V gene, CDR1 is SGDLS and CDR2 is YYNGEE. The ends lost 5 bases at V and 3 bases at J; junction bases unmatched: 6. There are 14 residues in the CDR3. CDR3 in amino acids: CASRGQARDTEAFF. The CDR3 region has the DNA TGTGCCAGCAGGGGACAGGCTAGGGACACTGAAGCTTTCTTT. Variable domain in full (rest from reference TRBV9 and TRBJ1-1): DSGVTQTPKHLITATGQRVTLRCSPRSGDLSVYWYQQSLDQGLQFLIQYYNGEERAKGNILERFSAQQFPDLHSELNLSSLELGDSALYFCASRGQARDTEAFFGQGTRLTVV.

The chain links TRBV10-2 to TRBJ2-1, with D maybe TRBD2 (6 bases). The V end lost 10 bases, the J end lost 6 bases, and 16 bases lay between the germline ends. Germline assignment: CDR1 WSHSY and CDR2 SAAADI. The CDR3 has 13 residues. CDR3 region: CATRTLAVNEQFF. The CDR3 DNA follows: TGCGCCACCAGGACGTTAGCGGTCAATGAGCAGTTCTTC.

The chain recombines TRBV15 with TRBJ1-2; D gene uncertain. CDR3 length equals 14 residues. The germline CDR1 and CDR2 sequences are LNHNV and YYDKDF (reference sequence). V was pared by 0 bases and J by 4 bases, with 9 bases between. The CDR3 is CATSRDTVPYGYTF. CDR3 nucleotide sequence: TGTGCCACCAGCAGAGATACAGTCCCCTATGGCTACACCTTC. Supplemented by reference TRBV15 and TRBJ1-2, the full variable domain reads DAMVIQNPRYQVTQFGKPVTLSCSQTLNHNVMYWYQQKSSQAPKLLFHYYDKDFNNEADTPDNFQSRRPNTSFCFLDIRSPGLGDTAMYLCATSRDTVPYGYTFGSGTRLTVV.

V gene TRBV2 combines with J gene TRBJ1-1; D is undetermined. The V end was cut by 4 bases, the J end by 8 bases, with 17 bases between. CDR1 is SNHLY and CDR2 is FYNNEI in the germline V gene. CDR3 length: 14 amino acids. In DNA, the CDR3 is TGTGCCAGCAGTGCGCGGATGGTCGTGCGGGAAGCTTTCTTT. Amino acids: CASSARMVVREAFF.

V gene TRBV7-3 combines with J gene TRBJ2-7; D not resolved. The germline V and J ends were trimmed by 5 bases and 0 bases, with 11 bases remaining between them. This CDR3 is 14 amino acids long. Germline values: CDR1 SGHTA, CDR2 FQGTGA. The CDR3 DNA follows: TGTGCCAGCAGCACTGGGCCCAGCTCCTACGAGCAGTACTTC. It codes for CASSTGPSSYEQYF.

This chain connects TRBV6-5 to TRBJ1-2; D is undetermined. In germline, CDR1 is MNHEY, CDR2 SVGAGI. CDR3 length: 13 amino acids. Between the trimmed V and J ends, which lost 10 bases and 1 base, there was a span of 13 bases. The chain's CDR3 is CATTVRVNYGYTF. In DNA, the CDR3 is TGTGCCACCACAGTAAGAGTTAACTATGGCTACACCTTC.

The chain combines TRBV10-3 with TRBJ1-1; D might be TRBD1 (5 bases). The CDR3 contains 14 residues. The germline CDR1 and CDR2 sequences are ENHRY and SYGVKD. V lost 8 bases and J 1 base, leaving 14 bases between the germline ends. The CDR3 coding sequence is TGTGCCATCCACTCGGGACTTCAGAACACTGAAGCTTTCTTT. Amino acid sequence: CAIHSGLQNTEAFF.

The chain employs TRBV29-1 and TRBJ2-7, with D tentatively TRBD1 (8 bases). V was clipped by 4 bases and J by 9 bases, with 19 bases between them. The CDR3 extends over 13 amino acids. Germline-derived CDR1 and CDR2 are SQVTM and ANQGSEA. Here the CDR3 reads CSVGDRRWGGQYF. CDR3 DNA: TGCAGCGTTGGGGACAGGCGGTGGGGGGGGCAGTACTTC.